The table lists the clone carrying this TCR beta chain with many counts. Antigen: not known. This record belongs to a study of breast tumors, draining lymph nodes, adjacent tissues. Study-level results: Tumors had less TCR diversity than lymph nodes, more than nontumor tissue.

TCRdb redid the calling of the multiplex PCR reads with MiXCR, one entry per CDR3 protein. Altogether about 35,000 distinct CDR3 sequences are present, roughly 32% being singletons, with the ten largest covering 11%. This CDR3 comprises 15 residues. Germline values: CDR1 SGHDT, CDR2 YYEEEE. Unmatched junction bases numbered 1, after V lost 0 bases and J lost 1 base. This TCR was sampled from a female donor with breast cancer. Some clones in this sample may be carry-over from other donors' samples. The sample taken for sequencing was breast tumor tissue. The J gene is TRBJ2-3, the V gene TRBV5-6, with TRBD2 identical over 8 bases. The CDR3 bases are TGTGCCAGCAGCTTGGGACTAGCGCGCACAGATACGCAGTATTTT. As protein: CASSLGLARTDTQYF.